The next 26 T cell receptor beta chains were all read from a single sample in a study of T-cell reconstitution after alpha-beta-depleted transplantation in children. Unique molecular identifiers were incorporated into the prepared TCRbeta library. One entry per CDR3 protein results from TCRdb running MiXCR on the PCR reads. The repertoire holds under 300,000 distinct CDR3 sequences, with 11% as singletons. Specimen: peripheral blood, collected 180 days after TCRalphabeta/CD19-depleted stem cell transplant. The source of these receptors is a male patient aged 2 to 9 who had a stem cell transplant for chronic granulomatous disease, so the T cells may come from the graft donor.

This clonotype was counted many times. The chain employs TRBV13 and TRBJ2-3; D unclear. The CDR3 spans 13 residues. Trimming took off 6 bases at V and 6 bases at J, with 13 bases between the two ends. Germline lookup yields CDR1 PRHDT and CDR2 FYEKMQ (reference sequence). The CDR3 DNA reads TGTGCCAGCAGGTCCTGGTCTGAGGATACGCAGTATTTT. This sequence encodes CASRSWSEDTQYF.

This clonotype was found many times. The CDR3, as DNA: TGTGCCAGCAGGGGGGTACAGGGCCCCTACGAGCAGTACTTC. Its translation: CASRGVQGPYEQYF. The chain joins TRBV2 to TRBJ2-7, with D possibly matching TRBD1 (6 bases). Germline V lookup: CDR1 SNHLY, CDR2 FYNNEI. The V gene lost 6 bases and the J gene lost 2 bases, with 14 bases spanning the gap. The CDR3 is made up of 14 amino acids.

This clonotype was counted ten times or more. The V gene is TRBV5-1, the J gene TRBJ2-3; TRBD2 matches at 11 bases. This CDR3 is built from 16 residues. The germline gives CDR1 SGHRS, CDR2 YFSETQ. The trim removed 4 bases at V and 4 bases at J, leaving 8 bases unmatched. DNA of the CDR3: TGCGCCAGCAGCCATATAGCGGGAGGGCTGGCAGATACGCAGTATTTT. This encodes CASSHIAGGLADTQYF.

This clonotype came up many times. The CDR3 loop reads CASSFWKTIPNTGELFF. In DNA, the CDR3 is TGCGCCAGCAGCTTTTGGAAAACAATACCGAACACCGGGGAGCTGTTTTTT. The rearrangement links TRBV5-1 to TRBJ2-2; D not certain. The V end lost 2 bases, the J end lost 0 bases, and 14 bases lay between the germline ends. Germline CDR1 is SGHRS and CDR2 is YFSETQ. The CDR3 totals 17 residues.

In its sample, this clonotype was seen many times. J is TRBJ2-7 and V is TRBV4-2; 11 bases line up with TRBD2. Germline CDR1 LGHNA, CDR2 YNFKEQ. V lost 0 bases to trimming and J lost 5 bases; unmatched junction nucleotides: 6. CDR3 length: 16 amino acids. The CDR3 protein is CASSQDHLAGGNEQYF. The CDR3 bases are TGTGCCAGCAGCCAAGACCATCTAGCGGGGGGCAACGAGCAGTACTTC.

A word on this clonotype: A much larger clone differs from this one at a single base, so this may be a read error. V and J are TRBV7-2 and TRBJ2-7; 10 bases map to TRBD1. CDR3 length equals 16 residues. Germline V gives CDR1 SGHTA, CDR2 FQGNSA. After removal of 5 bases from V and 5 bases from J, the junction contained 12 bases not matched to a gene. The CDR3 loop is CASSPRSETGGHEQYF. In DNA, the CDR3 is TGTGCCAGCAGCCCGAGATCCGAGACAGGGGGCCACGAGCAGTACTTC.

This clonotype was counted many times. The chain carries TRBV27 and TRBJ2-1, with 7 bases identical to TRBD1. The V and J ends lost 6 bases and 2 bases, in that order; junction bases with no gene match: 7. The CDR3 covers 15 residues. The germline V gene has CDR1 MNHEY and CDR2 SMNVEV (reference sequence). CDR3 in amino acids: CASSPRQGPYNEQFF. DNA of the CDR3: TGTGCCAGCAGCCCAAGACAGGGACCCTACAATGAGCAGTTCTTC.

This clonotype was seen at least ten times. V is TRBV20-1 and J is TRBJ1-5; D uncertain. The CDR3 totals 17 residues. The V and J ends lost 5 bases and 2 bases respectively, with 22 bases between them. The V gene's germline CDR1 is DFQATT and CDR2 SNEGSKA (reference sequence). This CDR3 is CSAHAKRAPGGNQPQHF. The DNA of the CDR3 is TGCAGTGCTCACGCCAAGCGTGCCCCTGGGGGCAATCAGCCCCAGCATTTT.

Ten or more counts support this clonotype. The genes are TRBV20-1 and TRBJ2-2, with TRBD2 identical over 10 bases. The germline V gene encodes CDR1 DFQATT and CDR2 SNEGSKA (reference sequence). The CDR3 loop spans 14 amino acids. V was pared by 4 bases and J by 5 bases, with 4 bases of the junction left unmatched. The CDR3 DNA reads as TGCAGTGCTAACCTAGCGGGGGTTACCGGGGAGCTGTTTTTT. It specifies CSANLAGVTGELFF.

In its sample, this clonotype was seen many times. The CDR3: CSASLGGNTGELFF. In nucleotides, the CDR3 is TGCAGTGCTAGTCTTGGCGGGAACACCGGGGAGCTGTTTTTT. V usage is TRBV20-1 and J usage is TRBJ2-2, with no clear D. The CDR3 totals 14 residues. V was cut by 3 bases and J by 1 base, with 9 bases left in between. CDR1 is DFQATT and CDR2 is SNEGSKA in the germline V gene (reference sequence).

This chain joins TRBV20-1 and TRBJ2-1; 7 bases align to TRBD1. In germline, CDR1 is DFQATT, CDR2 SNEGSKA (reference sequence). The V and J ends lost 3 bases and 12 bases, in that order; junction bases with no gene match: 8. The CDR3 sequence is 12 residues long. CDR3 region: CSARIGQAGQFF. The CDR3, as DNA: TGCAGTGCTAGGATTGGACAGGCTGGGCAGTTCTTC.

Many counts were recorded for this clonotype. V and J are TRBV4-3 and TRBJ1-4; TRBD1 agrees at 7 bases. V shed 1 base, J shed 8 bases, and the junction held 10 bases outside the gene matches. Per the germline V gene, CDR1 is LGHNA and CDR2 is YSLEER. This CDR3 region has 16 residues. The CDR3 region is CASSQARAGGREKLFF. The CDR3 bases are TGCGCCAGCAGCCAAGCGCGGGCAGGGGGGAGAGAAAAACTGTTTTTT.

This clonotype was recorded at least ten times. The CDR3 DNA sequence: TGTGCCAGAGGGAGCGCGGGCCTGACCACCGGGGAGCTGTTTTTT. Its protein is CARGSAGLTTGELFF. The genes are TRBV2 and TRBJ2-2; weak D call: TRBD2 (5 bases). The V gene's germline CDR1 is SNHLY and CDR2 FYNNEI. This CDR3 comprises 15 residues. Deletions cut 9 bases from V and 4 bases from J, with 18 bases between.

This clonotype was observed many times. The chain carries TRBV20-1 and TRBJ2-6; D uncertain. Germline V gene data show CDR1 as DFQATT and CDR2 as SNEGSKA (reference sequence). V lost 1 base to trimming and J lost 1 base, with 8 bases between them. The CDR3 covers 15 residues. CDR3 DNA: TGCAGTGCTAGAGCCAGACGGTCTGGGGCCAACGTCCTGACTTTC. It is translated as CSARARRSGANVLTF.

This clonotype was observed many times. This chain uses TRBV20-1 with TRBJ1-2, with D perhaps TRBD1 (5 bases). The CDR3 runs 12 residues. Germline V lookup: CDR1 DFQATT, CDR2 SNEGSKA (reference sequence). Trimming stripped 3 bases from V and 6 bases from J, with 11 bases between. The CDR3 DNA reads TGCAGTGCTAGTAGGGGCGCGAATGGCTACACCTTC. It codes for CSASRGANGYTF.

The table lists this clonotype with a few counts. V is TRBV6-1 and J is TRBJ2-5; 10 bases fit TRBD1. CDR1 and CDR2 from the germline V gene are MNHNS and SASEGT. Unmatched junction bases numbered 5, after V lost 5 bases and J lost 5 bases. The CDR3 covers 14 residues. In DNA, the CDR3 is TGTGCCAGCAGTATGACAGGGGGCTGGGAGACCCAGTACTTC. This gives the protein CASSMTGGWETQYF.

This clonotype was counted ten times or more. The rearrangement joins TRBV29-1 to TRBJ2-3, with D hard to call. The germline CDR1 and CDR2 sequences are SQVTM and ANQGSEA. The CDR3 has 12 amino acids. The ends were cut back, 6 bases at V and 1 base at J, with 8 bases in the middle. CDR3 protein: CSVSDGTDTQYF. The CDR3 DNA reads as TGCAGCGTCTCCGACGGCACAGATACGCAGTATTTT.

Worth noting for this clonotype: Being one base from a much bigger clone, this may be a read error. CDR3 sequence: CASSALSGRLSWELFF. The CDR3 DNA is TGTGCCAGCAGTGCCCTGAGCGGGAGGTTATCTTGGGAGCTGTTTTTT. The rearrangement joins TRBV27 to TRBJ2-2; TRBD2 matches 9 bases. Germline V gene sequence: CDR1 MNHEY, CDR2 SMNVEV (reference sequence). CDR3 length: 16 residues. V gave up 5 bases and J gave up 9 bases; unmatched junction bases: 13.

This clonotype was recorded many times. The chain couples TRBV7-2 to TRBJ2-1; possibly TRBD2 for D (6 bases). Trimming took off 5 bases at V and 6 bases at J, with 11 bases between the two ends. Germline V gives CDR1 SGHTA, CDR2 FQGNSA. This CDR3 has 13 amino acids. CDR3 amino acids: CASSTGTGNEQFF. DNA of the CDR3: TGTGCCAGCAGCACCGGGACTGGCAATGAGCAGTTCTTC.

Worth noting for this clonotype: Since no conserved phenylalanine or tryptophan closes the CDR3, a read error is the likely cause. The chain is built from TRBV6-1 and TRBJ2-7; D may be TRBD1 (5 bases). This CDR3 contains 11 residues. V lost 7 bases to trimming and J lost 3 bases, with 7 bases between them. The germline V gene encodes CDR1 MNHNS and CDR2 SASEGT. The CDR3 sequence: CASTDNYEQYS. The CDR3 bases are TGTGCCAGCACGGACAACTACGAGCAGTACTCC.

The gene calls are TRBV20-1 and TRBJ2-2, with no clear D. The V gene's germline CDR1 is DFQATT and CDR2 SNEGSKA (reference sequence). V lost 3 bases, J lost 1 base, and 3 bases lay in between. The CDR3 runs 12 residues. The CDR3, as DNA: TGCAGTGCTAGCGGGAACACCGGGGAGCTGTTTTTT. This gives the protein CSASGNTGELFF.

This clonotype has a count of ten or more. The J gene is TRBJ2-3, the V gene TRBV20-1; 13 bases fit TRBD2. V gave up 4 bases and J gave up 4 bases; unmatched junction bases: 11. The CDR3 length is 17 residues. CDR1 is DFQATT and CDR2 is SNEGSKA in the germline V gene (reference sequence). CDR3 residues: CSATVPTSGRVADTQYF. The CDR3 DNA reads as TGCAGTGCTACCGTCCCTACTAGCGGGAGGGTGGCAGATACGCAGTATTTT.

There are a few counts of this clonotype. This chain uses TRBV5-6 with TRBJ2-2, with a weak D call TRBD2 (6 bases). The CDR3 covers 16 residues. Germline V CDR1 and CDR2: SGHDT, YYEEEE. Trimming cost V 2 bases and J 0 bases, with 11 bases left between them. CDR3 sequence reads: CASSLLLAANTGELFF. CDR3 DNA: TGTGCCAGCAGCTTATTACTAGCAGCGAACACCGGGGAGCTGTTTTTT.

This clonotype was recorded many times. The gene calls are TRBV20-1 and TRBJ2-1; D is unresolved. The CDR3 runs 12 residues. CDR1 is DFQATT, CDR2 SNEGSKA, per germline (reference sequence). The V and J ends lost 4 bases and 8 bases respectively, with 12 bases between them. The CDR3 coding sequence is TGCAGTGCTACCTTACCTTGGGATGAGCAGTTCTTC. Translating it yields CSATLPWDEQFF.

This clonotype was picked up many times. Sequence at one end of the junction differs from germline and may be a read error. The chain combines TRBV11-2 with TRBJ2-1; 8 bases map to TRBD2. Germline CDR1 SGHAT, CDR2 FQNNGV. The CDR3 is 11 amino acids. The chain's CDR3 is CASSLDSGTLF. Written as DNA, the CDR3 is TGTGCCAGCAGCTTAGATAGCGGGACTCTCTTC.

Many counts were recorded for this clonotype. The J gene is TRBJ2-3, the V gene TRBV29-1; D gene ambiguous. Trimming pared 3 bases from V and 0 bases from J, leaving 4 bases between. This CDR3 is built from 12 residues. The germline V gene has CDR1 SQVTM and CDR2 ANQGSEA. CDR3 nucleotides: TGCAGCGTTGACAGAAGCACAGATACGCAGTATTTT. Translation: CSVDRSTDTQYF.